This T cell receptor beta chain stems from a study of T cells in Graves' hyperthyroidism and ophthalmopathy. Authors of the study amplified TCR beta CDR3 regions from RNA transcripts. Initially, a first-round RT-PCR of the TCR CDR3 employed the HTBI primer set. MiXCR was run by TCRdb on the multiplex PCR reads, yielding one entry per CDR3 protein. The table lists more than 550,000 distinct CDR3 sequences, around 20% of them singletons. First hyperthyroidism diagnosis is when the blood sample was obtained, before any ophthalmopathy symptoms. The PBMCs studied were ones that came from roughly 9.1 ml fresh peripheral blood. Per the germline V gene, CDR1 is SGHRS and CDR2 is YFSETQ. The CDR3 loop spans 16 amino acids. Losses at the gene ends were 0 bases for V and 7 bases for J; bases not matched to a gene: 6. This clonotype came up many times.

The material sequenced was blood. The chain recombines TRBV5-1 with TRBJ2-1; 11 bases align to TRBD2. This TCR derives from a woman between 50 and 59 years old with Graves' hyperthyroidism that later progressed to Graves' ophthalmopathy. CDR3 region: CASSLVPLAGGNEQFF. The CDR3 DNA sequence: TGCGCCAGCAGCTTGGTCCCGCTAGCGGGGGGAAATGAGCAGTTCTTC.